Sequencing of this T cell receptor (beta chain) was carried out in a study of response to subunit inactivated influenza vaccine. A single record per CDR3 protein comes from TCRdb applying MiXCR to the RT-PCR reads. The sample carries around 850,000 distinct CDR3 sequences, 15% to 20% recorded once. CDR1 is SEHNR and CDR2 is FQNEAQ in the germline V gene (reference sequence). V lost 1 base, J lost 5 bases, and 2 bases stayed unmatched. The length of the CDR3 is 15 residues. The receptor comes from a man aged 45 to 65 who received an inactivated influenza vaccine. V is TRBV7-9 and J is TRBJ2-5, with 12 positions matching TRBD2. This specimen was PBMCs from blood, taken 5 days after vaccination. This chain's CDR3 is CASSLVGTSGETQYF. In DNA form, the CDR3 reads TGTGCCAGCAGCTTAGTCGGGACTAGCGGGGAGACCCAGTACTTC.